The 15 T cell receptor beta chains given below trace back to one sample, sequenced in a study of tumor-infiltrating lymphocytes in primary liver carcinoma. TCR beta cDNA was prepared out of roughly 0.5 ug total RNA by means of a constant-region primer. Researchers made the TCR beta libraries by running three nested multiplex PCR rounds with slightly modified ARM-PCR. TRBV1-TRBV30 forward primers paired with a C-beta reverse primer drove the first two PCR rounds, around 10 cycles each. TCRdb re-analysed the multiplex PCR reads in MiXCR, keeping a single row per CDR3 protein. The profile shows around 330,000 distinct CDR3 sequences, 65% of them singletons. Blood RNA came from unsorted whole blood; germline DNA was also extracted. Sequencing was done on a sample of peripheral blood. All receptors come from a man in his forties with primary liver carcinoma and hepatitis B virus infection.

Note on this clonotype: Given the absence of the conserved phenylalanine or tryptophan at the CDR3 end, a read error is likely. The J gene is TRBJ1-2, the V gene TRBV6-5, with D possibly being TRBD1 (5 bases). The CDR3 is 16 amino acids. The V and J ends lost 0 bases and 8 bases respectively, with 19 bases between them. Germline CDR1 MNHEY, CDR2 SVGAGI. CDR3 coding DNA: TGTGCCAGCAGTTACTCAGGGGAGGCCCGAGGTCGGGGCTACACCCTC. This encodes CASSYSGEARGRGYTL.

A word on this clonotype: The conserved phenylalanine or tryptophan normally closing the CDR3 is absent here, so this likely arose from a read error. J is TRBJ2-6 and V is TRBV11-2, with a tentative D call TRBD1 (5 bases). Germline assignment: CDR1 SGHAT and CDR2 FQNNGV. The CDR3 is 14 residues long. The CDR3 loop reads CASGLSSGANFLTL. CDR3 nucleotides: TGTGCCAGCGGGTTGAGCTCTGGGGCCAACTTCCTGACTCTC.

This clonotype was counted a single time. An end of the junction does not agree with germline; a read error may underlie this. The gene calls are TRBV10-3 and TRBJ2-3, with a possible D match to TRBD2 (5 bases). The CDR3 covers 16 residues. CDR1 and CDR2 (germline): ENHRY, SYGVKD. The CDR3 DNA sequence: TGTGTCATCATTGAGTCGTGGGAGTGGGGCACAGATACGCAGTATTTT. Translated: CVIIESWEWGTDTQYF.

Concerning this clonotype: The junction differs from germline at one of its ends, possibly a read error. CDR3: CGIEEGSGGHEQYF. CDR3 nucleotides: TGCGGCATTGAAGAGGGGTCGGGAGGCCACGAGCAATACTTC. The chain combines TRBV29-1 with TRBJ2-7; TRBD2 aligns across 7 bases. In germline, CDR1 is SQVTM, CDR2 ANQGSEA. This CDR3 spans 14 amino acids.

This clonotype was seen many times. The V gene is TRBV6-2 or TRBV6-3, the J gene TRBJ1-1; TRBD1 is a possible D gene (5 bases). The V gene lost 7 bases and the J gene lost 4 bases, with 7 bases spanning the gap. This CDR3 comprises 11 residues. CDR1 is MNHEY, CDR2 SVGEGT, per germline. CDR3 sequence reads: CASNQGTEAFF. Here the CDR3 DNA reads TGTGCCAGCAACCAGGGCACTGAAGCTTTCTTT.

A note on this clonotype: A read error may be the cause here, since a much bigger clone is one base away. The rearrangement uses TRBV29-1 and TRBJ1-1; D gene unclear. CDR1 SQVTM and CDR2 ANQGSEA come from the germline V gene. This CDR3 spans 14 amino acids. The CDR3 region has the DNA TGCAGCGTTGCGAAAACGTGGGAGAACACTGAAGCTCTCTTT. It is translated as CSVAKTWENTEALF.

V usage is TRBV30 and J usage is TRBJ1-2; 7 positions match TRBD1. Germline CDR1 is GTSNPN and CDR2 is SVGIG (reference sequence). The CDR3 is 14 amino acids. Trimming at V came to 5 bases and at J to 4 bases, leaving 10 bases not matched to a gene. The CDR3 loop is CAWALGQPPYGYTF. In DNA form, the CDR3 reads TGTGCCTGGGCCCTGGGACAGCCGCCCTATGGCTACACCTTC.

Turning to this clonotype: This is likely a read error, given that the CDR3 carries no conserved phenylalanine or tryptophan at its end. The chain combines TRBV11-2 with TRBJ2-3; 7 bases line up with TRBD2. J was trimmed by 4 bases and V by 5 bases; bases with no gene match: 3. The CDR3 totals 13 residues. Per germline, CDR1 SGHAT and CDR2 FQNNGV. The CDR3 DNA reads as TGTGCCAGCAGCATGGGAGGGCCAGATACGCAGTATCTT. Its protein is CASSMGGPDTQYL.

As for this clonotype: Relative to the germline gene, one junction end is altered; a read error may explain this. The V call is TRBV12-3 or TRBV12-4, the J call TRBJ1-1; D not certain. The CDR3 length is 12 residues. CDR3: CASTYVTADAFF. CDR3 DNA: TGTGCCAGCACGTATGTGACGGCTGATGCTTTCTTT.

About this clonotype: Just one base apart from a much larger clone, this may be a read error. The chain recombines TRBV6-1 with TRBJ2-7, with TRBD1 identical over 8 bases. J lost 2 bases, V lost 4 bases, and 4 bases had no gene match. The germline V gene has CDR1 MNHNS and CDR2 SASEGT. This CDR3 spans 14 amino acids. The DNA for the CDR3 is TGTGCCAGCAGTGCGTGGACAGGGCCCTACGAGCAGTACTTC. It yields the protein CASSAWTGPYEQYF.

On this clonotype itself: One base away lies a much larger clone, so this may be a sequencing read error. This chain connects TRBV4-3 to TRBJ2-7, with 9 bases matching TRBD1. Per the germline V gene, CDR1 is LGHNA and CDR2 is YSLEER. The CDR3 extends over 15 amino acids. CDR3: CASSQVGQGLYDQYF. As DNA, the CDR3 is TGCGCCAGCAGCCAAGTGGGACAGGGTCTCTACGATCAGTACTTC.

The chain is built from TRBV6-5 and TRBJ2-3, with 8 bases matching TRBD2. The CDR3 covers 17 residues. V lost 10 bases and J lost 2; bases outside the gene matches: 17. Germline CDR1 MNHEY, CDR2 SVGAGI. This CDR3 reads CATPEEILAAITDTQYF. The CDR3 DNA is TGTGCCACCCCAGAGGAAATACTAGCGGCAATCACAGATACGCAGTATTTT.

This clonotype was observed at least ten times. The V and J genes are TRBV6-1 and TRBJ2-7; D gene unclear. Germline values: CDR1 MNHNS, CDR2 SASEGT. V lost 10 bases and J 0 bases, leaving 10 bases between the germline ends. There are 12 residues in the CDR3. The CDR3 nucleotides are TGTGCCACTGAGAACAGCTCCTACGAGCAGTACTTC. It yields the protein CATENSSYEQYF.

Concerning this clonotype itself: The junction and the germline gene differ at one end; a read error may be behind it. V gene TRBV4-2 combines with J gene TRBJ2-5; D is undetermined. Per germline, CDR1 LGHNA and CDR2 YNFKEQ. The CDR3 runs to 15 residues. CDR3 coding DNA: TGTACCAGCAGAGAAGTCACAGAGATTGGGGAGACCCAGTACTTC. Translated: CTSREVTEIGETQYF.

As to this clonotype: The final CDR3 position lacks the conserved phenylalanine or tryptophan, pointing to a likely read error. The CDR3 loop is CASSYGLAGEIREQYI. In DNA form, the CDR3 reads TGTGCCAGCAGCTACGGACTAGCGGGAGAAATTAGGGAGCAGTACATC. The chain has TRBV11-1 and TRBJ2-7; 13 positions match TRBD2. Germline CDR1 is SGHAT and CDR2 is FQDESV (reference sequence). The CDR3 has 16 amino acids. V lost 4 bases, J lost 7 bases, and 10 bases stayed unmatched.